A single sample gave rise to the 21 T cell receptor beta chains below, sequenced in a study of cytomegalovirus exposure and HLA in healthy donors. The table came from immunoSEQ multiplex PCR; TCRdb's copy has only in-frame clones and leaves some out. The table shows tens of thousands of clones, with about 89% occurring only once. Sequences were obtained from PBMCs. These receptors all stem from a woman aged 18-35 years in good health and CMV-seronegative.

CDR3 sequence: CASSQERLTQYF. CDR3 sequence (DNA): TGTGCCAGCAGCCAAGAGAGGCTGACCCAGTACTTC. This chain connects TRBV14 to TRBJ2-5; D uncertain. V gave up 0 bases and J gave up 7 bases, with 6 bases separating them. The length of the CDR3 is 12 residues. From germline, CDR1 is SGHDN and CDR2 FVKESK. Full variable domain (missing parts from reference TRBV14 and TRBJ2-5): EAGVTQFPSHSVIEKGQTVTLRCDPISGHDNLYWYRRVMGKEIKFLLHFVKESKQDESGMPNNRFLAERTGGTYSTLKVQPAELEDSGVYFCASSQERLTQYFGPGTRLLVL.

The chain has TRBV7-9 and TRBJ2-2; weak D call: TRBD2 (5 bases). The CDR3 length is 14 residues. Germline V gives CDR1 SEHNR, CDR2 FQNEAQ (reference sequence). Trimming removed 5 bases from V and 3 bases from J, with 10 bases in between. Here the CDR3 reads CASSPGLHTGELFF. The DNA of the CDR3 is TGTGCCAGCAGCCCCGGACTTCACACCGGGGAGCTGTTTTTT.

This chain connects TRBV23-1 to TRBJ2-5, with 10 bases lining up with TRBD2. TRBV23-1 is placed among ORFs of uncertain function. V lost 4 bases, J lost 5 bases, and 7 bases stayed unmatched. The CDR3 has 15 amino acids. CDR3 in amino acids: CASSPLAGERETQYF. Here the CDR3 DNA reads TGCGCCAGCAGTCCTCTAGCGGGAGAAAGGGAGACCCAGTACTTC.

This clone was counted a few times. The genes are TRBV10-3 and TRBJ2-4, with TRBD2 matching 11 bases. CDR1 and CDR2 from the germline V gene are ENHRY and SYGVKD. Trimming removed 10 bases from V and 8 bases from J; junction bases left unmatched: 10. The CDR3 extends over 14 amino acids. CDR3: CATYDSGGEDIQYF. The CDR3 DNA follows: TGTGCCACATACGATAGCGGGGGGGAAGACATTCAGTACTTC.

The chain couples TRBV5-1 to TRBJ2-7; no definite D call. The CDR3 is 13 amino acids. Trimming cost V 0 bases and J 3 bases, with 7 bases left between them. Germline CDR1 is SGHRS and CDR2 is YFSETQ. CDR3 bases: TGCGCCAGCAGCTTGGGGCAAAACTACGAGCAGTACTTC. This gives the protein CASSLGQNYEQYF.

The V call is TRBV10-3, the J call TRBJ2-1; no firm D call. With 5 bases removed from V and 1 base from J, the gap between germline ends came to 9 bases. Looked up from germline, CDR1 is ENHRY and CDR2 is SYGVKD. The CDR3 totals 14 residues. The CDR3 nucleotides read TGTGCCATCAGTCCCCAAACTTCCTACAATGAGCAGTTCTTC. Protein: CAISPQTSYNEQFF.

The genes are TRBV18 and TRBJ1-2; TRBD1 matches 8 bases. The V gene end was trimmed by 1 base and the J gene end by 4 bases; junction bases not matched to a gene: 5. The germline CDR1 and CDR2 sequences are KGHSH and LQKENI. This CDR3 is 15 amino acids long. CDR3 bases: TGTGCCAGCTCACCACAGGGCAGGGGGCTCTATGGCTACACCTTC. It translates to CASSPQGRGLYGYTF. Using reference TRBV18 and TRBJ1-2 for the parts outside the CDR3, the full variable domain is NAGVMQNPRHLVRRRGQEARLRCSPMKGHSHVYWYRQLPEEGLKFMVYLQKENIIDESGMPKERFSAEFPKEGPSILRIQQVVRGDSAAYFCASSPQGRGLYGYTFGSGTRLTVV.

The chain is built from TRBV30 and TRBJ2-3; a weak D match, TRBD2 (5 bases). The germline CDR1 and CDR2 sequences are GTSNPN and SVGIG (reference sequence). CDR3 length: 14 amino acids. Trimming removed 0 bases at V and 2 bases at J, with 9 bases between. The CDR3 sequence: CAWSVDYNTDTQYF. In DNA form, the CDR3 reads TGTGCCTGGAGTGTAGACTACAACACAGATACGCAGTATTTT.

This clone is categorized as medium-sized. The CDR3 sequence: CASRPPGLDFSPLHF. The DNA of the CDR3 is TGTGCCAGTAGGCCTCCGGGACTGGATTTTTCACCCCTCCACTTT. The V and J genes are TRBV19 and TRBJ1-6; the D gene is possibly TRBD1 (5 bases). The V end lost 6 bases, the J end lost 9 bases, and 18 bases lay between the germline ends. Germline V gives CDR1 LNHDA, CDR2 SQIVND (reference sequence). The CDR3 consists of 15 residues.

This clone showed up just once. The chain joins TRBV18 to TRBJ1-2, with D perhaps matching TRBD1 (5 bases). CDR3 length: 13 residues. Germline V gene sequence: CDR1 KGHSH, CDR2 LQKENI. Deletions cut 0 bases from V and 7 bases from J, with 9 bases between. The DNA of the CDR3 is TGTGCCAGCTCACCACCCGGGGGAGCTGGCTACACCTTC. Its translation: CASSPPGGAGYTF.

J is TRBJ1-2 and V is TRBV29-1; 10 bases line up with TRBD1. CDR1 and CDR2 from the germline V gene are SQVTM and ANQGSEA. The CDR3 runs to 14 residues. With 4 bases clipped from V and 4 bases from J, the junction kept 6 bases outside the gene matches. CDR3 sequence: CSVGGTGVFYGYTF. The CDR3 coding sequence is TGCAGCGTTGGCGGGACAGGGGTCTTCTATGGCTACACCTTC.

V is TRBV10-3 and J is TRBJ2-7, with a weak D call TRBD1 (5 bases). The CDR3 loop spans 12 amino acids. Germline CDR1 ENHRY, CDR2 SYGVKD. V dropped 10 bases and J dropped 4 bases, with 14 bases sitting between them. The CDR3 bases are TGTGCCACTACAGAGCAGGGATACGAGCAGTACTTC. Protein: CATTEQGYEQYF.

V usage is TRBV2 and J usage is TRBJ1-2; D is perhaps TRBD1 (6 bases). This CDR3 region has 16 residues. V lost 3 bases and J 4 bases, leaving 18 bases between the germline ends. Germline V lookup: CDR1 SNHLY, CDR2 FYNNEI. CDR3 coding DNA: TGTGCCAGCAGTGACGGGTGGCAGGGGCACCTCTATGGCTACACCTTC. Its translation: CASSDGWQGHLYGYTF.

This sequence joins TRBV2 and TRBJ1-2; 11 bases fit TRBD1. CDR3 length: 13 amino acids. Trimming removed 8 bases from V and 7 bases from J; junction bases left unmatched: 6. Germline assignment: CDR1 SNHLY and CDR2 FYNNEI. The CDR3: CASGGQGAAGYTF. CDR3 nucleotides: TGTGCCAGCGGAGGACAGGGGGCAGCTGGCTACACCTTC. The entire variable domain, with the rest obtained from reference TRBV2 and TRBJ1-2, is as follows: EPEVTQTPSHQVTQMGQEVILRCVPISNHLYFYWYRQILGQKVEFLVSFYNNEISEKSEIFDDQFSVERPDGSNFTLKIRSTKLEDSAMYFCASGGQGAAGYTFGSGTRLTVV.

The CDR3 region is CATSRGTGAHSNQPQHF. CDR3 sequence (DNA): TGTGCCACCAGCAGAGGGACAGGGGCTCATAGCAATCAGCCCCAGCATTTT. The chain is built from TRBV15 and TRBJ1-5; 9 nucleotides match TRBD1. V trimming: 1 base; J trimming: 0 bases; junction bases outside the gene matches: 4. Looked up from germline, CDR1 is LNHNV and CDR2 is YYDKDF (reference sequence). The CDR3 loop spans 17 amino acids.

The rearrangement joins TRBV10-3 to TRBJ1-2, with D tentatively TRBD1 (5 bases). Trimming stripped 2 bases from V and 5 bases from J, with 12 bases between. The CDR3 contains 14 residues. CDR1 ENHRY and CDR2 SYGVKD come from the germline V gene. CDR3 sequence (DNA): TGTGCCATCAGTGAGGCAGGGTCTGGGTATGGCTACACCTTC. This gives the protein CAISEAGSGYGYTF.

CDR3 sequence: CATSRTIGLAAQETQYF. CDR3 nucleotide sequence: TGTGCCACCAGCAGGACGATAGGACTAGCGGCACAAGAGACCCAGTACTTC. The V and J genes are TRBV15 and TRBJ2-5; 10 bases align to TRBD2. Trimming took 3 bases from V and 2 from J; bases not matched to a gene: 9. The CDR3 totals 17 residues. Germline V lookup: CDR1 LNHNV, CDR2 YYDKDF (reference sequence).

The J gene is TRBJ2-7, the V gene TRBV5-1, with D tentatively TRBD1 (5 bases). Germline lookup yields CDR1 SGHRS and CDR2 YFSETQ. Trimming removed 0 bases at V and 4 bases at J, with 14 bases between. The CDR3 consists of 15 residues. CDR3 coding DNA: TGCGCCAGCAGCTTGGCGTCAGGGCCAGAATACGAGCAGTACTTC. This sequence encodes CASSLASGPEYEQYF.

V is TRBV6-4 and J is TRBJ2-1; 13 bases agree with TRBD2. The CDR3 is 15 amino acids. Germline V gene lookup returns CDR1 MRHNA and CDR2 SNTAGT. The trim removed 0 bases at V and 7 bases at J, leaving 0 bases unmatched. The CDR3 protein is CASSDSLAGGNEQFF. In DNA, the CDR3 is TGTGCCAGCAGTGACTCACTAGCGGGGGGGAATGAGCAGTTCTTC.

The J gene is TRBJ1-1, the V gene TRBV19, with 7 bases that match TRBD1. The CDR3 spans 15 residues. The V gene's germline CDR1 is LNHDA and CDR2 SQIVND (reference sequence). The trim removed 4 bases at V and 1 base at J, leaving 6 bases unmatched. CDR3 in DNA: TGTGCCAGTAGTAAGCCAGGGGGAGAGAACACTGAAGCTTTCTTT. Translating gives CASSKPGGENTEAFF.

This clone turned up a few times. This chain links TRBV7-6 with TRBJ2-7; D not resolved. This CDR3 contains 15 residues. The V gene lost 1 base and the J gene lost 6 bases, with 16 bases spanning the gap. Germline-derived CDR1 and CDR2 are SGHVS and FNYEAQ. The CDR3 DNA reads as TGTGCCAGCAGCTTAGGTGCGTCGGGTTGGGTCGAGCAGTACTTC. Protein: CASSLGASGWVEQYF.